The present T cell receptor (beta chain) was sequenced within a study of tumor and adjacent non-tumor tissue in lung cancer. As for the study in general: Patients were aged 31 to 76, around ten men and about five women, stage I to III. Study conclusions and caveats: Higher tumor TCR diversity was associated with shorter survival. In normal lung, the top 100 clones were significantly more dominant than in tumor.

Comment on this clonotype: What it binds is unknown.

The library came from three nested PCR rounds adapted from ARM-PCR protocols. Via MiXCR, TCRdb re-called the multiplex PCR reads, giving one row per CDR3 protein. The table lists 80,000 to 100,000 distinct CDR3 sequences, 80% of them singletons. Losses at the gene ends were 10 bases for V and 5 bases for J; bases not matched to a gene: 12. Germline lookup yields CDR1 LGHNA and CDR2 YNFKEQ. The CDR3 is 14 residues long. RNA was extracted from bulk tissue without any cell sorting. More than 3 cm separated this lung sample from the edge of the tumor. Newly diagnosed lung cancer patients had thoracic surgery in China, August–November 2014, without prior chemotherapy.

V gene TRBV4-2 combines with J gene TRBJ2-7; 9 nucleotides align to TRBD2. The sample taken for sequencing was distant non-tumor lung tissue. The TCR sequence derives from a man between 60 and 75 years old with small cell lung cancer. The DNA for the CDR3 is TGTGCCAACAGTCATAGCGGGAGTAGGAACGAGCAGTACTTC. Translation gives CANSHSGSRNEQYF.